This T cell receptor (beta chain) comes out of a study of cytomegalovirus exposure and HLA in healthy donors. General study points: According to the study, about 180 TCR beta chains were cytomegalovirus-associated.

TCRdb's table, derived via immunoSEQ multiplex PCR, lists solely in-frame clones and lacks some. The sample holds about 69,000 clones, 96% seen once. The CDR3 length is 8 residues. Details on this clone: Its antigen is currently unknown.

Material for sequencing was PBMCs. This receptor was taken from a woman aged 18 to 35 in good health and CMV-seropositive. V usage is TRBV12-2 and J usage is TRBJ2-7; the table's D gene call, TRBD1, was not cross checked with the DNA. TRBV12-2 counts as a pseudogene. CDR3 nucleotide sequence: TGTGCAGGGCTGGAGCAGTACTTC. It codes for CAGLEQYF.